This TCR beta chain stems from a study of T cell repertoires in cytomegalovirus infection. Study context: CMV infection plus the matching HLA type was flagged by public TCR beta signatures. General study results and limits: Cumulative public TCR beta family frequency identified carriers of CMV plus the relevant HLA. Ex vivo, HLA-C-restricted CMV-specific TCR beta clonotypes prevailed over the rest of the response.

The CDR3 loop spans 12 amino acids. V was trimmed by 6 bases and J by 6 bases, leaving 12 bases between them. CDR1 and CDR2 (germline): MNHNS, SASEGT. This clonotype was counted only a few times. Its target is unknown. TCRdb re-called the reads through MiXCR, storing one row per CDR3 protein. The table has 680,000 or so distinct CDR3 sequences, less than 40% seen once. What was sequenced was PBMCs. This sequence originates from a human donor in good health (CMV status not recorded). Some clones in this sample may be carry-over from other donors' samples. V is TRBV6-1 and J is TRBJ2-7; D possibly corresponds to TRBD2 (5 bases). The CDR3, as DNA: TGTGCCAGCAGCTCCGGGATCATCGAGCAGTACTTC. It encodes CASSSGIIEQYF.